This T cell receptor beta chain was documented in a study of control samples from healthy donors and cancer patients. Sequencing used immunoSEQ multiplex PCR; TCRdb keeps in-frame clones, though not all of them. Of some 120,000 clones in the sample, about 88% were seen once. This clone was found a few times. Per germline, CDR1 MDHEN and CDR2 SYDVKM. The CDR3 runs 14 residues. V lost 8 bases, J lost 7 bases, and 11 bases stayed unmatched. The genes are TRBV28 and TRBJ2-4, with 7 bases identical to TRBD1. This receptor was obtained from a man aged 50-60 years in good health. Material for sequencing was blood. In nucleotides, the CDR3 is TGTGCCAGCGGCTATGGGGGCAGGGGGAACATTCAGTACTTC. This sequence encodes CASGYGGRGNIQYF.